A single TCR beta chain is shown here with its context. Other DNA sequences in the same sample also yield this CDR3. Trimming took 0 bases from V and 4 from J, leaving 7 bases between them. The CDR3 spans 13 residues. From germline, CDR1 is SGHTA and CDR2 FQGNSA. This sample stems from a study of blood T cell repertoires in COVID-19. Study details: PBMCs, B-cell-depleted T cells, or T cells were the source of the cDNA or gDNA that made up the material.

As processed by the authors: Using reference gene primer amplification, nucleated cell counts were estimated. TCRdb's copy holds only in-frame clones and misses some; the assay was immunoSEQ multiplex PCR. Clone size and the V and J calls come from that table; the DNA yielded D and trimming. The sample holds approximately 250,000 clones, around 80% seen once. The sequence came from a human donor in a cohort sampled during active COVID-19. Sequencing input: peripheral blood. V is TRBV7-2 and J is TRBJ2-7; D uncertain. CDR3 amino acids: CASSLAPEYEQYF. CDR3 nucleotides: TGTGCCAGCAGCTTAGCCCCGGAGTACGAGCAGTACTTC.